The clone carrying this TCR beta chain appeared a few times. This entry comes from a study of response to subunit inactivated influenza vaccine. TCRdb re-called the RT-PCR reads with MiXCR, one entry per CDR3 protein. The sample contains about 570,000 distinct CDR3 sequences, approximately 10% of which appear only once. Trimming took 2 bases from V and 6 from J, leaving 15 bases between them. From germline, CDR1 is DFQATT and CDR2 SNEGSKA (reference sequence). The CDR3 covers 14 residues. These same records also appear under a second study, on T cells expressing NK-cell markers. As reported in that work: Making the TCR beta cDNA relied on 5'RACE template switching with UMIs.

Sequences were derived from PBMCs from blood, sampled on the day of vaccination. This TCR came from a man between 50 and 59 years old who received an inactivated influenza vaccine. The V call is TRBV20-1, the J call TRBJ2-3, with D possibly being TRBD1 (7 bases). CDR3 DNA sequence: TGCAGTGCTAGAAAAGGAGGGGGCCGGGATACGCAGTATTTT. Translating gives CSARKGGGRDTQYF.